Following are 12 T cell receptor beta chains from one sample sequenced in a study of chemoradiotherapy in HPV16-positive cancers. This table comes from immunoSEQ multiplex PCR, and its TCRdb copy is limited to in-frame clones, with some not included. The sample comprises about 8,700 clones, around 67% of which are singletons, and about 9.8% rests with the top ten. Sample acquisition took place from a patient who underwent chemoradiotherapy. The receptors derive from a human donor with HPV-associated anogenital cancer.

J is TRBJ1-1 and V is TRBV27; TRBD1 might be the D (5 bases). Germline V gene data show CDR1 as MNHEY and CDR2 as SMNVEV (reference sequence). CDR3 length: 14 residues. Trimming stripped 6 bases from V and 5 bases from J, with 16 bases between. CDR3 coding DNA: TGTGCCAGCAGCTCACCGGGACTTGGAACTGAAGCTTTCTTT. The encoded protein is CASSSPGLGTEAFF.

The chain recombines TRBV11-3 with TRBJ2-7; 12 bases are a match to TRBD2. The CDR3 consists of 15 residues. Trimming at V came to 4 bases and at J to 3 bases, leaving 4 bases not matched to a gene. Germline V gene sequence: CDR1 SGHNT, CDR2 YENEEA. The CDR3 reads CASSSGLAGNYEQYF. For the CDR3, the DNA is TGTGCCAGCAGCTCCGGACTAGCGGGGAACTACGAGCAGTACTTC.

V usage is TRBV2 and J usage is TRBJ2-1; D is uncertain. This CDR3 contains 13 residues. The germline V gene has CDR1 SNHLY and CDR2 FYNNEI. V dropped 4 bases and J dropped 4 bases, with 8 bases sitting between them. CDR3 sequence reads: CASSVVPYNEQFF. The CDR3 DNA follows: TGTGCCAGCAGTGTTGTTCCTTACAATGAGCAGTTCTTC. Full variable domain (remainder filled in from reference TRBV2 and TRBJ2-1): EPEVTQTPSHQVTQMGQEVILRCVPISNHLYFYWYRQILGQKVEFLVSFYNNEISEKSEIFDDQFSVERPDGSNFTLKIRSTKLEDSAMYFCASSVVPYNEQFFGPGTRLTVL.

J is TRBJ2-6 and V is TRBV10-2; D tentatively fits TRBD1 or TRBD2 (5 bases each). Trimming took off 4 bases at V and 2 bases at J, with 15 bases between the two ends. Germline V gene data show CDR1 as WSHSY and CDR2 as SAAADI. The CDR3 has 17 residues. CDR3 loop: CASSAGTVMTGANVLTF. CDR3 DNA sequence: TGCGCCAGCAGTGCGGGGACGGTAATGACTGGGGCCAACGTCCTGACTTTC.

CDR3: CASSSPPGELFF. DNA of the CDR3: TGTGCCAGCAGCTCTCCCCCCGGGGAGCTGTTTTTT. The V and J genes are TRBV2 and TRBJ2-2; D remains ambiguous. The CDR3 covers 12 residues. Trimming removed 6 bases at V and 6 bases at J, with 8 bases between. Germline V gene data show CDR1 as SNHLY and CDR2 as FYNNEI.

This chain links TRBV28 with TRBJ1-5; no definite D call. V lost 3 bases, J lost 5 bases, and 8 bases lay in between. Germline-derived CDR1 and CDR2 are MDHEN and SYDVKM. The CDR3 extends over 13 amino acids. CDR3 DNA: TGTGCCAGCAGTTTTTTAGGCCATCAGCCCCAGCATTTT. This gives the protein CASSFLGHQPQHF.

This clone occurred a few times. The chain couples TRBV5-4 to TRBJ1-2, with D maybe TRBD1 (5 bases). Trimming took 4 bases from V and 6 from J, leaving 19 bases between them. This CDR3 region has 15 residues. Looked up from germline, CDR1 is SGHNT and CDR2 is YYREEE (reference sequence). The CDR3 DNA reads as TGTGCCAGCAGCCCCGAGGGGCAGTTTGCACATGGCTACACCTTC. It specifies CASSPEGQFAHGYTF.

In DNA, the CDR3 is TGTGCCAGCAGCTTAAGGCGGGAGGGGCACAATGAGCAGTTCTTC. Encoded protein: CASSLRREGHNEQFF. This chain joins TRBV7-3 and TRBJ2-1; 9 bases are a match to TRBD2. Germline V CDR1 and CDR2: SGHTA, FQGTGA. The CDR3 spans 15 residues. V dropped 1 base and J dropped 5; count of bases not matched to a gene: 3.

This chain connects TRBV6-4 to TRBJ2-3, with D unresolved. The CDR3 sequence is 13 residues long. Per germline, CDR1 MRHNA and CDR2 SNTAGT. Trimming left V 2 bases short and J 0 bases short, with 3 bases between. The chain's CDR3 is CASSDTSTDTQYF. The CDR3 nucleotides are TGTGCCAGCAGTGACACTAGCACAGATACGCAGTATTTT.

The gene calls are TRBV10-3 and TRBJ1-5; D remains ambiguous. Trimming cost V 3 bases and J 6 bases, with 9 bases left between them. Germline-derived CDR1 and CDR2 are ENHRY and SYGVKD. The CDR3 is made up of 13 amino acids. CDR3 bases: TGTGCCATCAGTGAAGGTGGGTTTCAGCCCCAGCATTTT. It codes for CAISEGGFQPQHF.

CDR3 sequence (DNA): TGTGCCAGCAGTGAATACACAGGGACCACTGAAGCTTTCTTT. It specifies CASSEYTGTTEAFF. The chain links TRBV6-1 to TRBJ1-1; a weak D match, TRBD1 (6 bases). CDR1 is MNHNS, CDR2 SASEGT, per germline. The V end lost 2 bases, the J end lost 4 bases, and 11 bases lay between the germline ends. This CDR3 spans 14 amino acids.

The chain links TRBV5-1 to TRBJ1-1, with a tentative D call TRBD1 (5 bases). V was trimmed by 0 bases and J by 0 bases, leaving 9 bases between them. The CDR3 is 15 amino acids. Germline V gene data show CDR1 as SGHRS and CDR2 as YFSETQ. The CDR3 reads CASSLVQGMNTEAFF. In nucleotides, the CDR3 is TGCGCCAGCAGCTTGGTGCAGGGAATGAACACTGAAGCTTTCTTT.